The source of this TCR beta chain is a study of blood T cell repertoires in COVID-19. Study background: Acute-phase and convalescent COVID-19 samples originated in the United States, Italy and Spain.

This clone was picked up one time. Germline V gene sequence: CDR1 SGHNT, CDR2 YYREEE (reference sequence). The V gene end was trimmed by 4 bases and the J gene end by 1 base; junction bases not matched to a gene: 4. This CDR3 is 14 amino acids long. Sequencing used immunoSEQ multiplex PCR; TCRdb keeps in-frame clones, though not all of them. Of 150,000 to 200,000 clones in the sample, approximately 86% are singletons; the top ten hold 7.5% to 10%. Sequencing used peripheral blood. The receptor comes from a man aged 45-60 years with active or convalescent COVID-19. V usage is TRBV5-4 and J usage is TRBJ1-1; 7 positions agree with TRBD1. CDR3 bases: TGTGCCAGCAGCGTGGGACAGAGGAACACTGAAGCTTTCTTT. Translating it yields CASSVGQRNTEAFF.